The rows below give T cell receptor beta chains drawn from one sample of a study of shared clonotypes between healthy human individuals. TCRdb keeps only in-frame clones here, not all; method: immunoSEQ multiplex PCR. The sample contains more than 2,000,000 clones, approximately 92% of which appear only once. Material: naive CD4+ T cells sorted from blood. The receptors here all came from a man in his late teens or twenties in good health. The CDR3 runs from the conserved cysteine through the conserved F or W. A D gene is named only where the DNA matches it firmly. Clone size appears in some rows only: once, few, many, or a class for an expanded clone.

d_gene	abundance	v_gene	j_gene	CDR3aa	CDR3nt
NA	NA	TRBV4-1	TRBJ2-1	CASSQVGQTYNEQFF	TGCGCCAGCAGCCAAGTGGGACAAACCTACAATGAGCAGTTCTTC
NA	NA	TRBV18	TRBJ1-5	CASSPLAGSNQPQHF	TGTGCCAGCTCGCCCTTGGCGGGATCCAATCAGCCCCAGCATTTT
TRBD2	NA	TRBV6-5	TRBJ2-3	CASRRGGGTDTQYF	TGTGCCAGCAGACGCGGCGGGGGGACAGATACGCAGTATTTT
TRBD1	NA	TRBV5-6	TRBJ2-7	CASSPDRGYEQYF	TGTGCCAGCAGCCCAGACAGGGGTTACGAGCAGTACTTC
TRBD1	NA	TRBV27	TRBJ2-1	CASSTPTGVQFF	TGTGCCAGCAGTACTCCGACAGGGGTGCAGTTCTTC
NA	NA	TRBV9	TRBJ1-6	CASSVGNSPYNSPLHF	TGTGCCAGCAGCGTAGGGAATAGCCCCTATAATTCACCCCTCCACTTT
TRBD1	NA	TRBV6-9	TRBJ2-5	CASSYLKTGGAEETQYF	TGTGCCAGCAGTTATCTAAAGACAGGGGGCGCGGAAGAGACCCAGTACTTC
TRBD1	NA	TRBV4-2	TRBJ1-6	CASSQPLRGTGENSPLHF	TGTGCCAGCAGCCAACCACTCCGGGGGACAGGGGAGAATTCACCCCTCCACTTT
NA	NA	TRBV18	TRBJ1-3	CASSLSDRFFSGNTIYF	TGTGCCAGCTCACTTTCGGACCGGTTTTTCTCTGGAAACACCATATATTTT
NA	once	TRBV19	TRBJ1-2	CASSILPNYGYTF	TGTGCCAGTAGTATTCTCCCTAACTATGGCTACACCTTC
NA	NA	TRBV25-1	TRBJ1-5	CASSETGGNQPQHF	TGTGCCAGCAGTGAAACGGGTGGCAATCAGCCCCAGCATTTT
NA	few	TRBV29-1	TRBJ1-1	CSVSSSANTEAFF	TGCAGCGTTTCATCTTCCGCGAACACTGAAGCTTTCTTT
NA	NA	TRBV27	TRBJ2-2	CASKGERVNTGELFF	TGTGCCAGCAAAGGAGAGCGGGTGAACACCGGGGAGCTGTTTTTT
NA	NA	TRBV5-6	TRBJ2-7	CASSSLVRTLTYEQYF	TGTGCCAGCAGCTCCTTGGTTAGGACCCTTACCTACGAGCAGTACTTC
NA	NA	TRBV5-4	TRBJ1-3	CASSTRQSNTIYF	TGTGCCAGCAGCACCAGACAGAGCAACACCATATATTTT
NA	NA	TRBV28	TRBJ1-6	CASSLAEPNSPLHF	TGTGCCAGCAGTCTTGCTGAACCTAATTCACCCCTCCACTTT
TRBD1	NA	TRBV7-8	TRBJ1-5	CASSPRTGDGNQPQHF	TGTGCCAGCAGCCCCAGGACAGGGGATGGCAATCAGCCCCAGCATTTT
NA	NA	TRBV12-5	TRBJ2-5	CASGLSLTGQLQETQYF	TGTGCTAGTGGTTTGTCCCTGACAGGCCAGCTACAAGAGACCCAGTACTTC